These 17 T cell receptor beta chains were all obtained from the same sample, sequenced in a study of OX40 agonist ivuxolimab in advanced cancers. Produced via immunoSEQ multiplex PCR; TCRdb's table is partial and in-frame only. The table lists around 68,000 clones, approximately 84% of them singletons. Material: CD4+ or CD8+ T cells sorted from blood, obtained in a trial of the OX40 agonist ivuxolimab. The receptors come from an adult with an advanced solid tumor such as melanoma, head and neck, liver or kidney cancer.

The rearrangement links TRBV7-9 to TRBJ2-7; D may be TRBD1 (5 bases). There are 15 residues in the CDR3. Per the germline V gene, CDR1 is SEHNR and CDR2 is FQNEAQ (reference sequence). V was cut by 4 bases and J by 6 bases, with 19 bases left in between. DNA of the CDR3: TGTGCCAGCAGCTCCCGGCCAGGGTTGACCTTCGAGCAGTACTTC. It codes for CASSSRPGLTFEQYF.

In DNA, the CDR3 is TGTGCCAGCAGTGTATACAGGGGGGCTGACTATGGCTACACCTTC. Translating gives CASSVYRGADYGYTF. This chain connects TRBV6-1 to TRBJ1-2; 8 bases line up with TRBD1. V gave up 4 bases and J gave up 3 bases; unmatched junction bases: 7. The CDR3 consists of 15 residues. CDR1 is MNHNS, CDR2 SASEGT, per germline.

The V and J genes are TRBV29-1 and TRBJ1-1; maybe TRBD1 (5 bases). Trimming shortened V by 6 bases and J by 3 bases, and 11 bases separated the two germline ends. Germline V gene data show CDR1 as SQVTM and CDR2 as ANQGSEA. The CDR3 runs 12 residues. CDR3 bases: TGCAGCGTAACAGGATTTTACACTGAAGCTTTCTTT. It is translated as CSVTGFYTEAFF.

V and J are TRBV7-2 and TRBJ2-5; D is perhaps TRBD1 (6 bases). The CDR3 runs to 13 residues. Germline-derived CDR1 and CDR2 are SGHTA and FQGNSA. V dropped 3 bases and J dropped 5 bases, with 10 bases sitting between them. CDR3 bases: TGTGCCAGCAGCTTTTCAGGGGACGAGACCCAGTACTTC. It encodes CASSFSGDETQYF.

This chain connects TRBV6-1 to TRBJ2-5, with 8 bases aligning to TRBD1. CDR1 is MNHNS and CDR2 is SASEGT in the germline V gene. Losses at the gene ends were 4 bases for V and 7 bases for J; bases not matched to a gene: 14. The CDR3 consists of 16 residues. Written as DNA, the CDR3 is TGTGCCAGCAGTGGACAGGGGTTTAGGCAAGATGGGACCCAGTACTTC. Its translation: CASSGQGFRQDGTQYF.

This clone was seen a single time. This chain joins TRBV5-1 and TRBJ1-5; a weak D match, TRBD1 (6 bases). V was cut by 1 base and J by 7 bases, with 12 bases left in between. The CDR3 is 14 amino acids. Germline V gene lookup returns CDR1 SGHRS and CDR2 YFSETQ. CDR3 coding DNA: TGCGCCAGCAGCTTGCCAGGGGATGGGCAGCCCCAGCATTTT. This encodes CASSLPGDGQPQHF.

There are a few counts of this clone. The CDR3, as DNA: TGTGCCAGCAGCAGGACAGTGGACTCCTACGAGCAGTACTTC. Translated: CASSRTVDSYEQYF. The chain uses TRBV6-1 and TRBJ2-7; D might be TRBD1 (6 bases). The CDR3 has 14 amino acids. Germline CDR1 and CDR2: MNHNS and SASEGT. V was cut by 6 bases and J by 0 bases, with 12 bases left in between.

The genes are TRBV7-9 and TRBJ1-4; TRBD1 might be the D (5 bases). Trimming cost V 1 base and J 7 bases, with 13 bases left between them. This CDR3 contains 15 residues. Germline V gives CDR1 SEHNR, CDR2 FQNEAQ (reference sequence). This CDR3 reads CASSLVGEVGEKLFF. The CDR3 DNA reads as TGTGCCAGCAGCTTAGTAGGGGAAGTCGGTGAAAAACTGTTTTTT.

The chain has TRBV10-1 and TRBJ2-7, with 11 bases lining up with TRBD2. Germline assignment: CDR1 WNHNN and CDR2 SYGVQD (reference sequence). The ends lost 4 bases at V and 2 bases at J; junction bases unmatched: 7. This CDR3 is built from 16 residues. In nucleotides, the CDR3 is TGCGCCAGCAGTGGGGCCGGGACTAGCGGTACCTACGAGCAGTACTTC. Translated, it gives CASSGAGTSGTYEQYF.

The CDR3 here is CASSLTSAHETQYF. CDR3 nucleotide sequence: TGTGCCAGCAGCTTAACCTCGGCGCACGAGACCCAGTACTTC. The chain couples TRBV13 to TRBJ2-5; D ambiguous. The CDR3 length is 14 residues. In germline, CDR1 is PRHDT, CDR2 FYEKMQ (reference sequence). V shed 2 bases and J shed 5 bases, with 12 bases lying between them.

V and J are TRBV5-4 and TRBJ2-7, with TRBD2 matching 9 bases. Looked up from germline, CDR1 is SGHNT and CDR2 is YYREEE (reference sequence). The CDR3 length is 15 residues. The trim removed 3 bases at V and 3 bases at J, leaving 7 bases unmatched. The CDR3 coding sequence is TGTGCCAGCAGCTCAGATGGTAGCGGGAGCTACGAGCAGTACTTC. It is translated as CASSSDGSGSYEQYF.

The J gene is TRBJ1-1, the V gene TRBV16, with a possible D match to TRBD1 (5 bases). There are 15 residues in the CDR3. Germline V lookup: CDR1 KGHSY, CDR2 FQNENV. V shed 4 bases and J shed 1 base, with 13 bases lying between them. The chain's CDR3 is CASSPRQIRNTEAFF. The CDR3 DNA reads TGTGCCAGCAGCCCACGACAGATAAGGAACACTGAAGCTTTCTTT.

The rearrangement joins TRBV18 to TRBJ2-7; TRBD1 or TRBD2 may be the D gene (5 bases each). Trimming pared 2 bases from V and 4 bases from J, leaving 9 bases between. Germline V gives CDR1 KGHSH, CDR2 LQKENI. The CDR3 loop spans 13 amino acids. This CDR3 reads CASSPVGVYEQYF. The DNA for the CDR3 is TGTGCCAGCTCACCAGTGGGGGTATACGAGCAGTACTTC.

The J gene is TRBJ2-5, the V gene TRBV28; TRBD2 aligns across 10 bases. V shed 4 bases and J 3 bases; nucleotides not matched to a gene: 5. The CDR3 extends over 15 amino acids. From germline, CDR1 is MDHEN and CDR2 SYDVKM. The CDR3 spells CASSSSGTSEETQYF. The CDR3 DNA reads as TGTGCCAGCAGTTCGTCCGGGACTAGCGAAGAGACCCAGTACTTC.

This clone was counted between two and nine times. J is TRBJ2-3 and V is TRBV11-3; 11 nucleotides align to TRBD2. Losses at the gene ends were 4 bases for V and 2 bases for J; bases not matched to a gene: 2. This CDR3 is 15 amino acids long. From germline, CDR1 is SGHNT and CDR2 YENEEA. The CDR3 protein is CASSSGLAVTDTQYF. The CDR3 coding sequence is TGTGCCAGCAGCTCGGGACTAGCGGTCACAGATACGCAGTATTTT. Looking up the rest from reference TRBV11-3 and TRBJ2-3 gives the full variable domain: EAGVVQSPRYKIIEKKQPVAFWCNPISGHNTLYWYLQNLGQGPELLIRYENEEAVDDSQLPKDRFSAERLKGVDSTLKIQPAELGDSAVYLCASSSGLAVTDTQYFGPGTRLTVL.

The chain combines TRBV5-1 with TRBJ2-1, with 13 positions matching TRBD2. The junction had 4 bases not matched to a gene; V was cut back by 2 bases and J by 2 bases. The germline V gene has CDR1 SGHRS and CDR2 YFSETQ. There are 17 residues in the CDR3. CDR3 residues: CASSFRTSGRTYNEQFF. Here the CDR3 DNA reads TGCGCCAGCAGCTTCCGGACTAGCGGGAGAACCTACAATGAGCAGTTCTTC.

CDR3 in amino acids: CASSPGHGNTIYF. The CDR3 DNA sequence: TGTGCCAGCTCACCCGGGCATGGAAACACCATATATTTT. The chain uses TRBV18 and TRBJ1-3; no definite D call. V gave up 3 bases and J gave up 3 bases, with 6 bases separating them. The CDR3 spans 13 residues. CDR1 and CDR2 from the germline V gene are KGHSH and LQKENI. Complete variable domain (other parts from reference TRBV18 and TRBJ1-3): NAGVMQNPRHLVRRRGQEARLRCSPMKGHSHVYWYRQLPEEGLKFMVYLQKENIIDESGMPKERFSAEFPKEGPSILRIQQVVRGDSAAYFCASSPGHGNTIYFGEGSWLTVV.